The entry that follows covers one T cell receptor beta chain sequence. A few counts support this clonotype. Its binding antigen is unknown. The input lacks base qualities; no much larger clone sits a single base away. The entry originates in a study of response to subunit inactivated influenza vaccine (dated by TCRdb to between 2018 and 2020). About the investigation overall: Deep quantitative T cell receptor repertoire profiling was used in the study to track responses to a trivalent subunit inactivated influenza vaccine. General study outcomes and caveats: It was suggested by the authors that each seasonal influenza vaccination may recruit only a limited number of new T cells.

CDR1 and CDR2, looked up from the germline V gene, are MDHEN and SYDVKM. The CDR3 measures 15 amino acids from cysteine to phenylalanine. Of the read, only the CDR3 DNA is kept; its 45 bases are in frame from base 1. V is pared back by 5 bases and J by 5 bases, with 16 bases lying between the germline termini. The library was prepared using RT-PCR. The sample was run on an Illumina HiSeq 2500. The raw public reads went through TCRdb reprocessing: fastp at Q25, MiXCR clone calling, in-frame beta chains kept. Here each entry gathers all rows of one CDR3 protein and keeps the most common genes and DNA. Present in this sample are about 800,000 distinct CDR3 sequences, 21% of which were seen just once. The biggest ten clones account for more than 8.5% of the sample.

The chain was built from TRBV28 and TRBJ1-5; D gene: possibly TRBD1, on 5 matching bases. Specimen: PBMCs from blood, collected 4 to 6 days after vaccination. The clonotype was recovered from a man aged 50 to 59 who received an inactivated influenza vaccine. Donor details come from another sample of the same person, matched by shared clones. The CDR3 region has the sequence CASSPLAGRDQPQHF. The DNA reads as follows: TGTGCCAGCAGTCCCCTGGCAGGGAGGGATCAGCCCCAGCATTTT.